The TCR beta chain under discussion was sequenced for a study of CD8+ T cells in alopecia areata. Whole-study context: Tofacitinib dosing lasted 6 to 18 months, which was then followed by 6 months off drug. Study-level findings and limits: Uncertainty remains about how baseline CD8+ expansion links to response, with one nonresponder.

Treatment specified: oral pan-JAK inhibitor, 5-10 mg twice daily. From alopecia areata patients, lesional scalp punch biopsies and peripheral blood were collected. In each case, RNA was isolated and then reverse transcribed into cDNA as the sequencing template. Clones were read by immunoSEQ multiplex PCR, and TCRdb kept only the in-frame ones, dropping some. The repertoire holds around 190,000 clones, 55% to 70% seen once, with roughly 0.7% in the top ten. Trimming took off 5 bases at V and 0 bases at J, with 17 bases between the two ends. From germline, CDR1 is SGHTA and CDR2 FQGNSA. This CDR3 contains 17 residues. This clone was found a few times. Antigen unknown.

The sequence was collected from a human donor with alopecia areata. This chain uses TRBV7-2 with TRBJ2-1; D perhaps matches TRBD2 (6 bases). Sequenced material: CD4+ T cells sorted from blood, taken at week 4, from a patient treated with tofacitinib. The CDR3 spells CASSGEAGSSSYNEQFF. CDR3 sequence (DNA): TGTGCCAGCAGCGGGGAAGCGGGTTCCAGCTCCTACAATGAGCAGTTCTTC.